This TCR beta chain was found in a study of vaccination effects on CD4 cells after COVID-19. Study-level points and caveats: Pronounced clonal contraction occurred in clones induced by infection and by vaccine late after vaccination. Common cold coronaviruses were cross-recognized by only 1 of 255 vaccine-induced clones in healthy vaccinees.

An approximately 10-day culture period preceded the isolation of CD4+ T cells. Vaccinated recipients, who were negative for nucleocapsid antibodies, had no history of SARS-CoV-2 infection. A half-medium replacement with IL-2 medium was carried out on days 3 and 7. Generated by immunoSEQ multiplex PCR, the TCRdb table keeps only in-frame clones and is missing some. The repertoire consists of 37,000 or so clones, with approximately 72% occurring once and the leading ten covering around 3%. The CDR3 loop spans 14 amino acids. V gave up 5 bases and J gave up 2 bases, with 9 bases separating them. CDR1 LNHNV and CDR2 YYDKDF come from the germline V gene (reference sequence). To note about this clone: Its antigen is undetermined.

The material was CD4+ T cells from PBMCs cultured without peptide, obtained before COVID-19 vaccination. The chain combines TRBV15 with TRBJ1-4; D uncertain. The sequence was collected from a human donor who received a COVID-19 vaccine. The CDR3: CATSAGGTNEKLFF. CDR3 bases: TGTGCCACCAGCGCCGGAGGGACTAATGAAAAACTGTTTTTT.